The 17 T cell receptor beta chains listed next were all sequenced from one sample in a study of response to subunit inactivated influenza vaccine. Each CDR3 protein gets one entry after TCRdb re-called the RT-PCR reads with MiXCR. There are 160,000 or so distinct CDR3 sequences in the sample; roughly 11% occur only once, and around 11% lies in the top ten. The specimen comprised non-naive T cells sorted from PBMCs, sampled roughly 45 days after vaccination. The receptors were sampled from a man aged 45 to 65 who received an inactivated influenza vaccine.

The chain is built from TRBV18 and TRBJ2-1; D not certain. CDR3 length: 12 residues. V lost 1 base and J 7 bases, leaving 5 bases between the germline ends. Germline values: CDR1 KGHSH, CDR2 LQKENI. The CDR3 DNA sequence: TGTGCCAGCTCACCACGCCTGAATGAGCAGTTCTTC. Its protein is CASSPRLNEQFF. The whole variable domain, remainder taken from reference TRBV18 and TRBJ2-1, is NAGVMQNPRHLVRRRGQEARLRCSPMKGHSHVYWYRQLPEEGLKFMVYLQKENIIDESGMPKERFSAEFPKEGPSILRIQQVVRGDSAAYFCASSPRLNEQFFGPGTRLTVL.

The table lists this clonotype with many counts. CDR3 loop: CASRGLAVDTQYF. The CDR3 DNA is TGTGCCAGCAGGGGACTAGCGGTAGATACGCAGTATTTT. This sequence joins TRBV12-3 or TRBV12-4 and TRBJ2-3, with 11 positions matching TRBD2. V shed 6 bases, J shed 5 bases, and the junction held 1 base outside the gene matches. The CDR3 is made up of 13 amino acids.

The genes are TRBV18 and TRBJ2-7, with 7 bases fitting TRBD1. V shed 3 bases and J 4 bases; nucleotides not matched to a gene: 3. The CDR3 runs 13 residues. The germline V gene encodes CDR1 KGHSH and CDR2 LQKENI. The CDR3 nucleotides read TGTGCCAGCTCACCCGGGACAGTGTACGAGCAGTACTTC. This translates into CASSPGTVYEQYF.

This clonotype has ten or more counts. This chain links TRBV5-5 with TRBJ2-2; D tentatively reads TRBD1 or TRBD2 (5 bases each). Germline CDR1 reads SGHKS; CDR2 reads YYEKEE (reference sequence). The length of the CDR3 is 14 residues. With 3 bases removed from V and 7 bases from J, the gap between germline ends came to 13 bases. CDR3 DNA: TGTGCCAGCAGCTGGGGGTCGAGTGGCGGGGAGCTGTTTTTT. It yields the protein CASSWGSSGGELFF. The full variable domain, completed using reference TRBV5-5 and TRBJ2-2, is DAGVTQSPTHLIKTRGQQVTLRCSPISGHKSVSWYQQVLGQGPQFIFQYYEKEERGRGNFPDRFSARQFPNYSSELNVNALLLGDSALYLCASSWGSSGGELFFGEGSRLTVL.

The genes are TRBV20-1 and TRBJ1-1; possibly TRBD1 for D (5 bases). From germline, CDR1 is DFQATT and CDR2 SNEGSKA (reference sequence). CDR3 length: 16 amino acids. V lost 1 base, J lost 1 base, and 16 bases lay in between. CDR3 amino acids: CSARGEYGRGNTEAFF. The DNA of the CDR3 is TGCAGTGCTAGAGGGGAGTACGGGAGGGGGAACACTGAAGCTTTCTTT.

This clonotype has more than one count but fewer than ten. This chain joins TRBV5-1 and TRBJ2-7; D might be TRBD1 or TRBD2, each matching 5 bases. Between the trimmed V and J ends, which lost 4 bases and 6 bases, there was a span of 17 bases. This CDR3 contains 14 residues. Germline loops: CDR1 SGHRS, CDR2 YFSETQ. CDR3: CASSPRDPSGEQYF. The CDR3 DNA reads as TGCGCCAGCAGCCCCCGGGACCCGTCGGGCGAGCAGTACTTC.

This clonotype has only a few counts. This chain uses TRBV7-6 with TRBJ1-5; no clear D gene. CDR1 and CDR2 (germline): SGHVS, FNYEAQ. CDR3 size: 15 residues. The V end was cut by 1 base, the J end by 3 bases, with 10 bases between. This chain's CDR3 is CASSLVPATNQPQHF. The CDR3 DNA reads as TGTGCCAGCAGCTTAGTCCCAGCTACCAATCAGCCCCAGCATTTT.

This clonotype was detected ten times or more. CDR3 in DNA: TGTGCCAGCAGTGCATTGGGACAGGTGAACACCGGGGAGCTGTTTTTT. It translates to CASSALGQVNTGELFF. The V gene is TRBV28, the J gene TRBJ2-2; 8 bases match TRBD1. Germline V gives CDR1 MDHEN, CDR2 SYDVKM. This CDR3 is 16 amino acids long. V lost 5 bases, J lost 1 base, and 6 bases stayed unmatched.

The rearrangement links TRBV4-2 to TRBJ1-1, with a tentative D call TRBD1 (6 bases). The CDR3 has 16 amino acids. The V end lost 0 bases, the J end lost 0 bases, and 11 bases lay between the germline ends. Germline assignment: CDR1 LGHNA and CDR2 YNFKEQ. CDR3 coding DNA: TGTGCCAGCAGCCAAGACCGGGACAACTTGAACACTGAAGCTTTCTTT. Its protein product is CASSQDRDNLNTEAFF.

At least ten counts were recorded for this clonotype. J is TRBJ2-7 and V is TRBV29-1, with D possibly called TRBD1 or TRBD2 (5 bases each). CDR1 SQVTM and CDR2 ANQGSEA come from the germline V gene. The V end lost 4 bases, the J end lost 3 bases, and 19 bases lay between the germline ends. The CDR3 has 15 amino acids. The CDR3 here is CSVGKLLGRSYEQYF. The CDR3 DNA reads TGCAGCGTTGGAAAGCTACTGGGACGGAGCTACGAGCAGTACTTC.

V gene TRBV11-2 combines with J gene TRBJ2-7; D might be TRBD2 (5 bases). This CDR3 contains 13 residues. Germline values: CDR1 SGHAT, CDR2 FQNNGV. Trimming took off 2 bases at V and 5 bases at J, with 10 bases between the two ends. Here the CDR3 reads CASSLSGNNEQYF. The DNA of the CDR3 is TGTGCCAGCAGCTTATCCGGGAACAACGAGCAGTACTTC. Variable domain in full (rest from reference TRBV11-2 and TRBJ2-7): EAGVAQSPRYKIIEKRQSVAFWCNPISGHATLYWYQQILGQGPKLLIQFQNNGVVDDSQLPKDRFSAERLKGVDSTLKIQPAKLEDSAVYLCASSLSGNNEQYFGPGTRLTVT.

The table lists this clonotype with many counts. V usage is TRBV20-1 and J usage is TRBJ2-5; 7 positions match TRBD1. The V segment lost 2 bases and the J segment 4 bases; nucleotides outside the gene matches: 4. This CDR3 has 13 residues. CDR1 is DFQATT and CDR2 is SNEGSKA in the germline V gene (reference sequence). The CDR3 here is CSARKPGGETQYF. CDR3 DNA sequence: TGCAGTGCTAGAAAACCAGGGGGAGAGACCCAGTACTTC.

In this sample, this clonotype turned up a few times. CDR3 protein: CASSQEPGTYEQYF. The CDR3 DNA reads as TGTGCCAGCAGCCAAGAACCCGGAACCTACGAGCAGTACTTC. The V gene is TRBV3-1, the J gene TRBJ2-7; D not certain. Trimming removed 0 bases at V and 2 bases at J, with 8 bases between. CDR1 and CDR2 from the germline V gene are LGHDT and YNNKEL (reference sequence). The CDR3 runs to 14 residues.

V and J are TRBV6-1 and TRBJ1-2; D remains unclear. From germline, CDR1 is MNHNS and CDR2 SASEGT. The V and J ends lost 5 bases and 2 bases respectively, with 15 bases between them. The CDR3 spans 15 residues. Written as DNA, the CDR3 is TGTGCCAGCAGTCCTTCTTCGGCAGCGAACTATGGCTACACCTTC. It encodes CASSPSSAANYGYTF.

This clonotype was seen many times. V usage is TRBV7-2 and J usage is TRBJ2-7; the D is unclear. The CDR3 has 15 residues. The V end was cut by 5 bases, the J end by 3 bases, with 17 bases between. CDR1 SGHTA and CDR2 FQGNSA come from the germline V gene. The CDR3 loop reads CASSRDAPPFYEQYF. DNA for the CDR3: TGTGCCAGCAGCCGAGACGCCCCGCCATTCTACGAGCAGTACTTC.

There are a few counts of this clonotype. This rearrangement joins TRBV20-1 to TRBJ1-1; the match to TRBD1 covers 7 bases. The CDR3 extends over 13 amino acids. The V gene's germline CDR1 is DFQATT and CDR2 SNEGSKA (reference sequence). V gave up 0 bases and J gave up 7 bases; unmatched junction bases: 5. Written as DNA, the CDR3 is TGCAGTGCTAGAGAGTCAGGGGGGGTTGAAGCTTTCTTT. Protein: CSARESGGVEAFF.

This clonotype has just a few counts. The chain is built from TRBV25-1 and TRBJ2-3, with TRBD2 identical over 12 bases. The junction had 6 bases not matched to a gene; V was cut back by 5 bases and J by 3 bases. Germline CDR1 reads MGHDK; CDR2 reads SYGVNS. The CDR3 has 16 amino acids. The CDR3 sequence: CASSKTSGSGTDTQYF. CDR3 nucleotides: TGTGCCAGCAGTAAGACTAGCGGGAGTGGTACAGATACGCAGTATTTT. The full variable domain, rest sourced from reference TRBV25-1 and TRBJ2-3, is EADIYQTPRYLVIGTGKKITLECSQTMGHDKMYWYQQDPGMELHLIHYSYGVNSTEKGDLSSESTVSRIRTEHFPLTLESARPSHTSQYLCASSKTSGSGTDTQYFGPGTRLTVL.